A single count supports the clone carrying this T cell receptor beta chain. No antigen is known for it. This sample is part of a study of Tregs in tolerant kidney transplant recipients. Study conclusions and caveats: No direct test of biological reproducibility was done here. Changing PCR primers prevented nucleotide comparison between some patients' samples.

CDR3 length: 12 residues. Germline CDR1 is GTSNPN and CDR2 is SVGIG (reference sequence). V lost 3 bases to trimming and J lost 4 bases; unmatched junction nucleotides: 2. Recipients received nonmyeloablative bone marrow transplants from related graft donors, with transient mixed chimerism. Unstimulated regulatory T cells (CD4+CD25+CD127-), CD4+CD25- non-regulatory cells, CD4 and CD8 cells were FACS-sorted from thawed PBMCs. Method: immunoSEQ multiplex PCR; TCRdb's copy keeps in-frame clones and lacks some. The sample records tens of thousands of clones, approximately 87% being singletons. The material sequenced was CD4+ T cells from blood (PBMCs), taken 6 months after the transplant. The rearrangement uses TRBV30 and TRBJ1-2; 7 positions agree with TRBD1. The origin of this receptor is a human patient who received a combined kidney and bone marrow transplant. These T cells may partly come from the graft donor. CDR3 nucleotides: TGTGCCTGGAGGGGACAGTTCTATGGCTACACCTTC. Its protein product is CAWRGQFYGYTF.